This is a list of T cell receptor beta chains from one sample in a study of T cell clonotyping in hematopoietic cell transplantation. TCRdb keeps only in-frame clones here, not all; method: immunoSEQ multiplex PCR. The data hold roughly 30,000 clones, with under 90% observed a single time. The sample was peripheral blood mononuclear cells, taken before stem cell transplant. Source of these receptors: a man aged 40-55 years with acute myeloid leukemia. Some clones in this sample may be carry-over from other donors' samples. CDR3s include the opening cysteine and the closing phenylalanine or tryptophan. The order of the fields is D gene, J gene, V gene, clone size, CDR3 DNA, CDR3 protein. A D gene is named only where the DNA matches it firmly. Some rows mark clone size as missing; the rest say once, few, many or name a class of expanded clone.

d_call: NA
j_call: TRBJ2-7
v_call: TRBV10-3
clone_size: NA
cdr3_nt: TGTGCCATCAGTGGACCGCGGCAGTACTTC
cdr3_aa: CAISGPRQYF

d_call: NA
j_call: TRBJ1-2
v_call: TRBV6-5
clone_size: NA
cdr3_nt: TGTGCCAGCAGTTACATGGGAAACTATGGCTACACCTTC
cdr3_aa: CASSYMGNYGYTF

d_call: NA
j_call: TRBJ1-1
v_call: TRBV29-1
clone_size: NA
cdr3_nt: TGCAGTGTTAGCCGGGGAGGAGCCACTGAAGCTTTCTTT
cdr3_aa: CSVSRGGATEAFF

d_call: TRBD1
j_call: TRBJ1-2
v_call: TRBV2
clone_size: NA
cdr3_nt: TGTGCCAGCAGTCTTGACAGGGGCATTAACTATGGCTACACCTTC
cdr3_aa: CASSLDRGINYGYTF

d_call: NA
j_call: TRBJ2-1
v_call: TRBV5-4
clone_size: NA
cdr3_nt: TGTGCCAGCAGCTTGGCTGGACGGAAGCAGTTCTTC
cdr3_aa: CASSLAGRKQFF

d_call: NA
j_call: TRBJ1-2
v_call: TRBV5-4
clone_size: NA
cdr3_nt: TGTGCCAGCAGCTTGGGAGAGGCGATCTATGGCTACACCTTC
cdr3_aa: CASSLGEAIYGYTF

d_call: NA
j_call: TRBJ1-1
v_call: TRBV10-3
clone_size: NA
cdr3_nt: TGTGCCATCAGTGAGAGGGGAGAAGAGACTGAAGCTTTCTTT
cdr3_aa: CAISERGEETEAFF

d_call: NA
j_call: TRBJ1-4
v_call: TRBV7-6
clone_size: NA
cdr3_nt: TGTGCCAGCAGCTTATATGTGGGTGTACGTGAAAAACTGTTTTTT
cdr3_aa: CASSLYVGVREKLFF

d_call: NA
j_call: TRBJ2-1
v_call: TRBV13
clone_size: NA
cdr3_nt: TGTGCCAGCAGCTTAGAAGGTTCCCTGGGTTGGAATGAGCAGTTCTTC
cdr3_aa: CASSLEGSLGWNEQFF

d_call: NA
j_call: TRBJ2-7
v_call: TRBV5-6
clone_size: NA
cdr3_nt: TGTGCCAGCAGCTTTAACCGGTACGAGCAGTACTTC
cdr3_aa: CASSFNRYEQYF

d_call: NA
j_call: TRBJ2-7
v_call: TRBV10-3
clone_size: NA
cdr3_nt: TGTGTCATCAGGCGGGCCTACGAGCAGTACTTC
cdr3_aa: CVIRRAYEQYF

d_call: NA
j_call: TRBJ2-6
v_call: TRBV28
clone_size: NA
cdr3_nt: TGTGCCACCGGACAGCAAGGAGCCTCTGGGGCCAACGTCCTGACTTTC
cdr3_aa: CATGQQGASGANVLTF

d_call: NA
j_call: TRBJ1-5
v_call: TRBV4-1
clone_size: NA
cdr3_nt: TGCGCCAGCAGCCTCGCCATGCATTCCAATCAGCCCCAGCATTTT
cdr3_aa: CASSLAMHSNQPQHF

d_call: NA
j_call: TRBJ1-1
v_call: TRBV30
clone_size: NA
cdr3_nt: TGTACCCTTTTGACATTCTTGAACACTGAAGCTTTCTTT
cdr3_aa: CTLLTFLNTEAFF

d_call: NA
j_call: TRBJ2-7
v_call: TRBV7-9
clone_size: NA
cdr3_nt: TGTGCCAGCAGCTTAGGAACCGGGGAGCAGTACTTC
cdr3_aa: CASSLGTGEQYF

d_call: TRBD1
j_call: TRBJ2-3
v_call: TRBV23-1
clone_size: NA
cdr3_nt: TGCGCCAGCAGAGTCTCCGGGACAGGGTTAGATACGCAGTATTTT
cdr3_aa: CASRVSGTGLDTQYF

d_call: NA
j_call: TRBJ2-1
v_call: TRBV5-1
clone_size: NA
cdr3_nt: TGCGCCAGCAGCTTGGAAGGGGGGAATGAGCAGTTCTTC
cdr3_aa: CASSLEGGNEQFF

d_call: NA
j_call: TRBJ2-7
v_call: TRBV11-3
clone_size: NA
cdr3_nt: TGTGCCAGCAGCTTAGGCAGGGCTACGTACGAGCAGTACTTC
cdr3_aa: CASSLGRATYEQYF

d_call: NA
j_call: TRBJ2-3
v_call: TRBV20-1
clone_size: NA
cdr3_nt: TGCAGTACCAGACCCGTGGATACGCAGTATTTT
cdr3_aa: CSTRPVDTQYF

d_call: NA
j_call: TRBJ1-6
v_call: TRBV19
clone_size: NA
cdr3_nt: TGTGCCAGTAGTATAGATACCCATTCACCCCTCCACTTT
cdr3_aa: CASSIDTHSPLHF

d_call: NA
j_call: TRBJ2-2
v_call: TRBV11-2
clone_size: NA
cdr3_nt: TGTGCCAGCAGCTTAGATCAAAGCTTCTACGGGGAGCTGTTTTTT
cdr3_aa: CASSLDQSFYGELFF

d_call: NA
j_call: TRBJ1-3
v_call: TRBV11-2
clone_size: NA
cdr3_nt: TGTGCCAGCAGCCCTAGCGACGTAGGAAACACCATATATTTT
cdr3_aa: CASSPSDVGNTIYF

d_call: NA
j_call: TRBJ2-7
v_call: TRBV28
clone_size: NA
cdr3_nt: TGTGCCAGCAGCGCAGGGTTTAGCTCCTACGAGCAGTACTTC
cdr3_aa: CASSAGFSSYEQYF

d_call: NA
j_call: TRBJ2-1
v_call: TRBV4-1
clone_size: NA
cdr3_nt: TGCGCCAGCAGCCAAGAAGCGGGTCGGGACTCCTACAATGAGCAGTTCTTC
cdr3_aa: CASSQEAGRDSYNEQFF

d_call: NA
j_call: TRBJ2-7
v_call: TRBV2
clone_size: NA
cdr3_nt: TGTGCCAGCAGTGAGTTGGCGTACGAGCAGTACTTC
cdr3_aa: CASSELAYEQYF

d_call: NA
j_call: TRBJ2-1
v_call: TRBV27
clone_size: NA
cdr3_nt: TGTGCCAGCAGTCTTGCTAGCTTCGCGGCCGGTGAGCAGTTCTTC
cdr3_aa: CASSLASFAAGEQFF

d_call: NA
j_call: TRBJ2-3
v_call: TRBV10-3
clone_size: NA
cdr3_nt: TGTGCCATAGGAGCGGGCACAGATACGCAGTATTTT
cdr3_aa: CAIGAGTDTQYF

d_call: NA
j_call: TRBJ2-1
v_call: TRBV13
clone_size: NA
cdr3_nt: TGTGCCAGCAGCCCTGATCCCGGTGAGCAGTTCTTC
cdr3_aa: CASSPDPGEQFF

d_call: NA
j_call: TRBJ2-5
v_call: TRBV10-3
clone_size: NA
cdr3_nt: TGTGCCATCAGTGAGCCTGGGACCATCCAAGAGACCCAGTACTTC
cdr3_aa: CAISEPGTIQETQYF

d_call: NA
j_call: TRBJ1-1
v_call: TRBV10-2
clone_size: NA
cdr3_nt: TGCGCCAGCAGCCCTCAGCTCTACACTGAAGCTTTCTTT
cdr3_aa: CASSPQLYTEAFF

d_call: NA
j_call: TRBJ1-3
v_call: TRBV7-9
clone_size: NA
cdr3_nt: TGTGCCAGCAGCTTACTACTCTACACCATATATTTT
cdr3_aa: CASSLLLYTIYF

d_call: NA
j_call: TRBJ1-2
v_call: TRBV20-1
clone_size: NA
cdr3_nt: TGCAGTGCTATGGATATCTATGGCTACACCTTC
cdr3_aa: CSAMDIYGYTF

d_call: NA
j_call: TRBJ2-7
v_call: TRBV2
clone_size: NA
cdr3_nt: TGTGCCAGCAGGGGGGGAGTGGGGTACGAGCAGTACTTC
cdr3_aa: CASRGGVGYEQYF

d_call: NA
j_call: TRBJ2-7
v_call: TRBV5-1
clone_size: once
cdr3_nt: TGCGCCAGCAGCTTGGTCCCGGGGAAGAACGAGCAGTACTTC
cdr3_aa: CASSLVPGKNEQYF

d_call: NA
j_call: TRBJ1-3
v_call: TRBV6-1
clone_size: NA
cdr3_nt: TGTGCCAGCAGTGCCGAAGGACAGCTCCTCTCTGGAAACACCATATATTTT
cdr3_aa: CASSAEGQLLSGNTIYF

d_call: NA
j_call: TRBJ1-2
v_call: TRBV7-2
clone_size: NA
cdr3_nt: TGTGCCAGCAGCCAGCAGGGGTATGGCTACACCTTC
cdr3_aa: CASSQQGYGYTF

d_call: TRBD1
j_call: TRBJ1-3
v_call: TRBV29-1
clone_size: NA
cdr3_nt: TGCAGCGCCTTGGACAGGGCTGGAAACACCATATATTTT
cdr3_aa: CSALDRAGNTIYF

d_call: NA
j_call: TRBJ2-7
v_call: TRBV27
clone_size: NA
cdr3_nt: TGTGCCAGCAGTACCGACACCCACGGGATAGACTACGAGCAGTACTTC
cdr3_aa: CASSTDTHGIDYEQYF

d_call: NA
j_call: TRBJ2-7
v_call: TRBV28
clone_size: NA
cdr3_nt: TGTGCCGGCAGTTTAGGCCTACACTACGAGCAGTACTTC
cdr3_aa: CAGSLGLHYEQYF

d_call: TRBD1
j_call: TRBJ1-1
v_call: TRBV2
clone_size: NA
cdr3_nt: TGTGCCAGCAACTACAGGGGGCGGAACACTGAAGCTTTCTTT
cdr3_aa: CASNYRGRNTEAFF

d_call: NA
j_call: TRBJ1-1
v_call: TRBV27
clone_size: NA
cdr3_nt: TGTGCCAGCAGTTTAGAAGGGGGGCTGACTGAAGCTTTCTTT
cdr3_aa: CASSLEGGLTEAFF